This T cell receptor (beta chain) derives from a study of blood T cells in healthy people across ages. Looked up from germline, CDR1 is MDHEN and CDR2 is SYDVKM. J was trimmed by 9 bases and V by 6 bases; bases with no gene match: 11. The CDR3 loop spans 15 amino acids. Individuals who donated were healthy Caucasians from Russia aged 6 to 90. Sample-barcoded 5' priming and a J-beta primer mix drove a second PCR of about 6 to 12 cycles. TCRdb independently ran MiXCR on the 5' RACE reads; one entry per CDR3 protein. The sample holds around 1,500,000 distinct CDR3 sequences; about 28% are singletons and the top ten take 6.5% to 8.5%.

The sample taken for sequencing was blood. V usage is TRBV28 and J usage is TRBJ2-3, with 11 positions matching TRBD2. The receptor comes from a woman younger than 45 in good health. The CDR3 spells CASRQTSGRVDTQYF. CDR3 bases: TGTGCCAGCAGACAAACTAGCGGGAGAGTAGACACGCAGTATTTT.